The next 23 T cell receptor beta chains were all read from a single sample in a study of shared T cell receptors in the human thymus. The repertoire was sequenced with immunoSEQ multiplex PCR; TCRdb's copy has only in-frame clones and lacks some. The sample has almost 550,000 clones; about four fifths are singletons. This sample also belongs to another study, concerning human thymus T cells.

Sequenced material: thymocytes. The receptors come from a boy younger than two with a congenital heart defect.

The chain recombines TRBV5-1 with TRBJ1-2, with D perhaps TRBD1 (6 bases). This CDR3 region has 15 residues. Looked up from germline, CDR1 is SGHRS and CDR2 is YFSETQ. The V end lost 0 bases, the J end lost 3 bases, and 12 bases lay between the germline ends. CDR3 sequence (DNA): TGCGCCAGCAGCTTGGTCCGTCAGGGGCACTATGGCTACACCTTC. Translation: CASSLVRQGHYGYTF.

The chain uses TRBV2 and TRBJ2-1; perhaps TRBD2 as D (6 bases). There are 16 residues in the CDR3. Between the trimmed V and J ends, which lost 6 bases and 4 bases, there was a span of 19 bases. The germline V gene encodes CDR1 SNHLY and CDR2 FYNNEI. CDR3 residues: CASRDYTGPGYNEQFF. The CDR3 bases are TGTGCCAGCAGGGACTACACGGGGCCTGGATACAATGAGCAGTTCTTC.

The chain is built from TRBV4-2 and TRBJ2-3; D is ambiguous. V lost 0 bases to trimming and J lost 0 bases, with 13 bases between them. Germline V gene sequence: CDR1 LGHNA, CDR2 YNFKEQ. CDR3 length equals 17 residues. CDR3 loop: CASSQDLGALSTDTQYF. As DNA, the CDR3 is TGTGCCAGCAGCCAAGATCTAGGAGCGCTGAGCACAGATACGCAGTATTTT.

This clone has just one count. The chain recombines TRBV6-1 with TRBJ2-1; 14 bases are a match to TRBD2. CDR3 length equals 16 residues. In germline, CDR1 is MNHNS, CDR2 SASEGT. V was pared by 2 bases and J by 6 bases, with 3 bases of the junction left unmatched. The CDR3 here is CASSELGTSGSNEQFF. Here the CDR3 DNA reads TGTGCCAGCAGTGAACTTGGGACTAGCGGGAGCAATGAGCAGTTCTTC.

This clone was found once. CDR3 DNA sequence: TGCGCCAGCAGCTTGGCAGGGTCCCGCGAGCAGTACTTC. Translated: CASSLAGSREQYF. The chain has TRBV5-1 and TRBJ2-7; possibly TRBD1 for D (5 bases). The CDR3 has 13 residues. The germline gives CDR1 SGHRS, CDR2 YFSETQ. V dropped 0 bases and J dropped 6 bases, with 10 bases sitting between them.

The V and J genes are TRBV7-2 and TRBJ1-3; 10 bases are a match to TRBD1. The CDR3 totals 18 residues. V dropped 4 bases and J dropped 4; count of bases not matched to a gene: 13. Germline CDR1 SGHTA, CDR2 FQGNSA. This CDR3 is CASSSNLRDRGPGNTIYF. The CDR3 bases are TGTGCCAGCAGCTCAAACCTCCGCGACAGGGGGCCAGGAAACACCATATATTTT.

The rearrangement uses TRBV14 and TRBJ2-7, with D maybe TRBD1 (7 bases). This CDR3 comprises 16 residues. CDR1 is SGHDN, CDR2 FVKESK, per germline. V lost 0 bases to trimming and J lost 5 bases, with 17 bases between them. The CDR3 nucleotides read TGTGCCAGCAGCCAAGAGGACCAGGGGGACTCTGACGAGCAGTACTTC. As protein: CASSQEDQGDSDEQYF.

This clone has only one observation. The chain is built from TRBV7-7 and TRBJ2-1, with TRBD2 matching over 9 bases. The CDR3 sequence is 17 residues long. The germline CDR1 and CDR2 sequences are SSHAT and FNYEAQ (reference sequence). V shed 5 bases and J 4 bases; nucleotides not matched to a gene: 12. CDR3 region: CASSPGTSQRGYNEQFF. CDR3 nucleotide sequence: TGTGCCAGCAGCCCGGGGACTAGCCAAAGAGGTTACAATGAGCAGTTCTTC.

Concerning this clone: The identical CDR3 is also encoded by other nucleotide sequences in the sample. This chain's CDR3 is CASGSGYEQYF. Written as DNA, the CDR3 is TGTGCTAGTGGTTCCGGCTACGAGCAGTACTTC. The chain has TRBV12-5 and TRBJ2-7; no firm D call. The CDR3 sequence is 11 residues long. Germline V lookup: CDR1 LGHNT, CDR2 FRNRAP. The V end lost 4 bases, the J end lost 3 bases, and 4 bases lay between the germline ends.

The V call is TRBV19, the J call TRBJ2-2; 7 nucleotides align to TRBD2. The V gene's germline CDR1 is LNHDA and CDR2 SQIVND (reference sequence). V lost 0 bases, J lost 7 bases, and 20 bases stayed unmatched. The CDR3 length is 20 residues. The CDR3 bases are TGTGCCAGTAGTATAGATCGACCCCTCCCGGGGCCGGGGGAGGGCGGGGAGCTGTTTTTT. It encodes CASSIDRPLPGPGEGGELFF.

DNA for the CDR3: TGTGCCAGCAGCTTGAACGCCCTTGACTCGGGGGCCAACGTCCTGACTTTC. It translates to CASSLNALDSGANVLTF. This rearrangement joins TRBV5-4 to TRBJ2-6; D ambiguous. Germline CDR1 is SGHNT and CDR2 is YYREEE (reference sequence). The CDR3 is 17 amino acids. V was cut by 1 base and J by 4 bases, with 15 bases left in between.

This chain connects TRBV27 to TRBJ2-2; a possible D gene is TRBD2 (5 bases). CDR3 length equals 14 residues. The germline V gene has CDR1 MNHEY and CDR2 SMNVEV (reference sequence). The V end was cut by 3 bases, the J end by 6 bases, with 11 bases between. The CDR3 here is CASSLGRRPGELFF. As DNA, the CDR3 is TGTGCCAGCAGTTTGGGAAGGAGGCCCGGGGAGCTGTTTTTT.

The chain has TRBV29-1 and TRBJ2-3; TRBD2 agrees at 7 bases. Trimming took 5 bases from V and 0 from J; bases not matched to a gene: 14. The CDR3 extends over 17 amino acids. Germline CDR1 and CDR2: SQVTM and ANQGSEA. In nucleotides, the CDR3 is TGCAGCGTTCCCGGGACTACCACCGGAGATAGCACAGATACGCAGTATTTT. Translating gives CSVPGTTTGDSTDTQYF.

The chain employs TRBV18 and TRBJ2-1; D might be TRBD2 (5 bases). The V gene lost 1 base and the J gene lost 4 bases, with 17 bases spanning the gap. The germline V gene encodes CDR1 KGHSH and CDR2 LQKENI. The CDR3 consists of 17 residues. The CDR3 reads CASSPHDPWERYNEQFF. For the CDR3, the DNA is TGTGCCAGCTCACCACACGATCCGTGGGAGAGGTACAATGAGCAGTTCTTC.

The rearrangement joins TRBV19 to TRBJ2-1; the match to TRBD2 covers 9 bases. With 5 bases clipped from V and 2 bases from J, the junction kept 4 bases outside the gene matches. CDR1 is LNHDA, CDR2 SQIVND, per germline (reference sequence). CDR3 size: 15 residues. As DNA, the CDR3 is TGTGCCAGTAGTTTAGCGGGAGAGCCCTACAATGAGCAGTTCTTC. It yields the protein CASSLAGEPYNEQFF.

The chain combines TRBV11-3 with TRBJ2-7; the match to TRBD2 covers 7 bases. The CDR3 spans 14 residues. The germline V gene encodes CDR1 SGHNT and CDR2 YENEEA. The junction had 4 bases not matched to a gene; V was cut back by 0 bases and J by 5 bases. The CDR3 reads CASSLESGRDEQYF. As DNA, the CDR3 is TGTGCCAGCAGCTTAGAGTCAGGGAGGGACGAGCAGTACTTC.

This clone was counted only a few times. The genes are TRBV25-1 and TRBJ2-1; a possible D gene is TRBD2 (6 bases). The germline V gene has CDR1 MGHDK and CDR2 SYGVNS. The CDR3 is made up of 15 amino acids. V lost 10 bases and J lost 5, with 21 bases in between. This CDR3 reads CATSGGHFGHNEQFF. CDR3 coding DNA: TGTGCCACCTCCGGAGGGCATTTCGGCCACAATGAGCAGTTCTTC.

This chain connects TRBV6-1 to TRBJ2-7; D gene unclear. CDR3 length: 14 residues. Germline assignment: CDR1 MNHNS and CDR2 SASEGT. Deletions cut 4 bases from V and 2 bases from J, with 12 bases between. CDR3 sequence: CASSVGRPPYEQYF. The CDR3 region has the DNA TGTGCCAGCAGTGTTGGCAGGCCCCCCTACGAGCAGTACTTC.

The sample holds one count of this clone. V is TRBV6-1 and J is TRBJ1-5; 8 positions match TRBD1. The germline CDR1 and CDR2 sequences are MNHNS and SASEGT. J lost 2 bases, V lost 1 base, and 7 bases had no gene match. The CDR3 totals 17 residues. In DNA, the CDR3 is TGTGCCAGCAGTGAAGAGGACAGGGTTACTGGCAATCAGCCCCAGCATTTT. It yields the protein CASSEEDRVTGNQPQHF.

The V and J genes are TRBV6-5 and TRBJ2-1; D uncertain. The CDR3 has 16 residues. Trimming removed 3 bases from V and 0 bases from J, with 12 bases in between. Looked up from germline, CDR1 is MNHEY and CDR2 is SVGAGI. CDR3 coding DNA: TGTGCCAGCAGTTATGCGTACAGCCTCTCCTACAATGAGCAGTTCTTC. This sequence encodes CASSYAYSLSYNEQFF.

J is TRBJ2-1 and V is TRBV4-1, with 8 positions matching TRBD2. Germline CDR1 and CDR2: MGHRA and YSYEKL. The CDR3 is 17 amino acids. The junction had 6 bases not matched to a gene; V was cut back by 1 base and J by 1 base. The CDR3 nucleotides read TGCGCCAGCAGCCAAGGTGGGACTAGTCTGTCCTACAATGAGCAGTTCTTC. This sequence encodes CASSQGGTSLSYNEQFF.

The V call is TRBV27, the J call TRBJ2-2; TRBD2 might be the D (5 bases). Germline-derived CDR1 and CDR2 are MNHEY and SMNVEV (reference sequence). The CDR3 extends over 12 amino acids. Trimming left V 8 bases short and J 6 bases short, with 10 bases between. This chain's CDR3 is CASHERAGELFF. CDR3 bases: TGTGCCAGCCACGAGAGGGCCGGGGAGCTGTTTTTT.

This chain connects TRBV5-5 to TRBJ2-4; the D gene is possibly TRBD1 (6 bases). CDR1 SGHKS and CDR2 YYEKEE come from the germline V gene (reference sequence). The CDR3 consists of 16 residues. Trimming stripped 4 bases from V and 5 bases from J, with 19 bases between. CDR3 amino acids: CASSLSTGKGQNIQYF. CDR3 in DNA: TGTGCCAGCAGCCTCAGCACAGGGAAAGGGCAAAACATTCAGTACTTC. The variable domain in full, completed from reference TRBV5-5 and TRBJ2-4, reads DAGVTQSPTHLIKTRGQQVTLRCSPISGHKSVSWYQQVLGQGPQFIFQYYEKEERGRGNFPDRFSARQFPNYSSELNVNALLLGDSALYLCASSLSTGKGQNIQYFGAGTRLSVL.